A single sample gave rise to the 8 T cell receptor beta chains below, sequenced in a study of cytomegalovirus exposure and HLA in healthy donors. The study ran its PCR with 60 Vbeta and 13 Jbeta primers. Assay used: immunoSEQ multiplex PCR; TCRdb lists only in-frame clones, some missing. The table includes 150,000 to 200,000 clones, more than 60% detected once. Sequencing used PBMCs. Every receptor here comes from a man aged 18 to 29 in good health and CMV-seronegative.

The V gene is TRBV11-3, the J gene TRBJ2-1; 8 bases are shared with TRBD2. CDR1 and CDR2 from the germline V gene are SGHNT and YENEEA. The CDR3 length is 15 residues. J gave up 1 base and V 1 base, and 0 bases lay outside the gene matches. The CDR3 nucleotides are TGTGCCAGCAGCTTAGGCGGGGGGTCCTACAATGAGCAGTTCTTC. Its protein product is CASSLGGGSYNEQFF.

This chain uses TRBV6-1 with TRBJ2-7; 13 bases line up with TRBD2. The V gene end was trimmed by 4 bases and the J gene end by 6 bases; junction bases not matched to a gene: 6. The germline CDR1 and CDR2 sequences are MNHNS and SASEGT. This CDR3 is built from 15 residues. For the CDR3, the DNA is TGTGCCAGCAGTGCGAGGACTAGCGGGGGTAGCGAGCAGTACTTC. Its translation: CASSARTSGGSEQYF.

This chain uses TRBV5-4 with TRBJ2-5; the match to TRBD2 covers 9 bases. The CDR3 has 15 amino acids. Trimming at V came to 4 bases and at J to 5 bases, leaving 9 bases not matched to a gene. CDR1 and CDR2 from the germline V gene are SGHNT and YYREEE (reference sequence). In nucleotides, the CDR3 is TGTGCCAGCAGCCCTAGTGCGGGAGGGCCCGAGACCCAGTACTTC. It yields the protein CASSPSAGGPETQYF.

This clone appeared once. The V and J genes are TRBV7-2 and TRBJ1-4; D might be TRBD1 (6 bases). The CDR3 length is 14 residues. Germline V gene sequence: CDR1 SGHTA, CDR2 FQGNSA. Trimming cost V 5 bases and J 5 bases, with 12 bases left between them. The CDR3 region has the DNA TGTGCCAGCAGCGGGGACATTTTCAATGAAAAACTGTTTTTT. Translated, it gives CASSGDIFNEKLFF. Supplemented by reference TRBV7-2 and TRBJ1-4, the full variable domain reads GAGVSQSPSNKVTEKGKDVELRCDPISGHTALYWYRQSLGQGLEFLIYFQGNSAPDKSGLPSDRFSAERTGGSVSTLTIQRTQQEDSAVYLCASSGDIFNEKLFFGSGTQLSVL.

The chain uses TRBV4-2 and TRBJ1-1; perhaps TRBD1 as D (5 bases). Germline CDR1 reads LGHNA; CDR2 reads YNFKEQ. Deletions cut 0 bases from V and 3 bases from J, with 11 bases between. This CDR3 has 15 amino acids. CDR3 sequence (DNA): TGTGCCAGCAGCCAAGATCCGGGAGGGGACACTGAAGCTTTCTTT. This gives the protein CASSQDPGGDTEAFF.

The chain joins TRBV6-5 to TRBJ2-2; D is unclear. The CDR3 totals 12 residues. The V gene's germline CDR1 is MNHEY and CDR2 SVGAGI. V lost 2 bases and J lost 4, with 2 bases in between. The CDR3 protein is CASSYLTGELFF. CDR3 coding DNA: TGTGCCAGCAGTTACCTCACCGGGGAGCTGTTTTTT.

This clone was picked up one time. The chain carries TRBV5-1 and TRBJ2-3; TRBD1 agrees at 9 bases. The CDR3 runs to 16 residues. Per the germline V gene, CDR1 is SGHRS and CDR2 is YFSETQ. The ends lost 4 bases at V and 3 bases at J; junction bases unmatched: 9. CDR3 in amino acids: CASSNGRDRVTDTQYF. The CDR3 region has the DNA TGCGCCAGCAGCAACGGCCGGGACAGGGTTACAGATACGCAGTATTTT.

This sequence joins TRBV2 and TRBJ2-1, with D tentatively TRBD2 (6 bases). Germline assignment: CDR1 SNHLY and CDR2 FYNNEI. The V gene lost 7 bases and the J gene lost 2 bases, with 12 bases spanning the gap. The length of the CDR3 is 14 residues. For the CDR3, the DNA is TGTGCCAGCATTAACGGGAGAACCTACAATGAGCAGTTCTTC. This gives the protein CASINGRTYNEQFF.